These 5 T cell receptor beta chains came from one sample sequenced in a study of T cells in Graves' hyperthyroidism and ophthalmopathy. Amplification of TCR beta CDR3 regions used RNA as the template. An initial round of RT-PCR targeting the TCR CDR3 relied on the HTBI primer set. Using its own MiXCR run on the multiplex PCR reads, TCRdb lists one record per CDR3 protein. The sample carries about 710,000 distinct CDR3 sequences, roughly 15% recorded once. The material sequenced was blood. All receptors derive from a man between 18 and 35 years old with Graves' hyperthyroidism.

Regarding this clonotype: A much larger clone differs by one base, so this may be a read error. The final CDR3 position lacks the conserved phenylalanine or tryptophan, pointing to a likely read error. The chain combines TRBV28 with TRBJ2-7, with 7 bases matching TRBD1. V gave up 7 bases and J gave up 5 bases; unmatched junction bases: 8. In germline, CDR1 is MDHEN, CDR2 SYDVKM. The CDR3 extends over 13 amino acids. The CDR3 loop is CASTRTGRDEQYL. The CDR3 DNA sequence: TGTGCCAGCACCCGGACAGGTCGGGACGAGCAGTACCTC.

This clonotype was counted only a few times. J is TRBJ2-5 and V is TRBV11-1; unclear D gene. Trimming removed 5 bases from V and 7 bases from J, with 14 bases in between. The CDR3 runs 13 residues. The germline gives CDR1 SGHAT, CDR2 FQDESV (reference sequence). This CDR3 reads CASSISRVGTQYF. Here the CDR3 DNA reads TGTGCCAGCAGCATTTCTCGCGTGGGGACCCAGTACTTC.

The CDR3 protein is CASNKDGSTEAFF. The DNA for the CDR3 is TGTGCCAGTAACAAGGACGGCAGCACTGAAGCTTTCTTT. V is TRBV19 and J is TRBJ1-1, with D unresolved. Germline values: CDR1 LNHDA, CDR2 SQIVND (reference sequence). The V end lost 7 bases, the J end lost 4 bases, and 13 bases lay between the germline ends. This CDR3 has 13 amino acids.

This clonotype was counted once. V gene TRBV20-1 combines with J gene TRBJ1-3, with D perhaps TRBD1 (5 bases). Deletions cut 6 bases from V and 9 bases from J, with 21 bases between. Germline CDR1 DFQATT, CDR2 SNEGSKA (reference sequence). CDR3 size: 14 residues. The DNA for the CDR3 is TGCAGTGCCCAAAGGGGCCAGGCGAGAGGCACCATATATTTT. Its protein is CSAQRGQARGTIYF.

This clonotype was seen only a few times. The CDR3: CSVAQGTVNTEAFF. The CDR3 bases are TGCAGCGTGGCTCAAGGGACAGTGAACACTGAAGCTTTCTTT. V is TRBV29-1 and J is TRBJ1-1; TRBD1 matches 7 bases. V shed 6 bases and J 0 bases; nucleotides not matched to a gene: 7. The CDR3 loop spans 14 amino acids. The germline gives CDR1 SQVTM, CDR2 ANQGSEA.